This T cell receptor (beta chain) was sequenced for a study of shared clonotypes between healthy human individuals. Overall study: Donors were a couple of women and a few men aged 18 to 49.

Study-wide findings and caveats: An effect of sequencing depth on clonotype sharing among donors was expected. Four donors shared approximately 5% of their naive CD4 clonotypes.

Comments on this clone: The antigen is undetermined.

CDR3 length: 14 amino acids. The germline V gene has CDR1 KGHSH and CDR2 LQKENI. V was cut by 2 bases and J by 9 bases, with 14 bases left in between. The input for sorted-subset replicate PCRs was 150 to 200 ng DNA, tens of thousands of T cell genomes. TCRdb's copy holds only in-frame clones and misses some; the assay was immunoSEQ multiplex PCR. The repertoire consists of about 1.1 million clones, with approximately 78% occurring once and the leading ten covering 0.4% to 0.55%. The source is a man younger than 30 in good health. Some clones in this sample may be carry-over from other donors' samples. This chain links TRBV18 with TRBJ1-5, with D tentatively TRBD1 (5 bases). The source material was memory CD4+ T cells from PBMCs. Subset indicated: CD45RA-negative fraction. CDR3 region: CASSPNRGAGPQHF. The CDR3 region has the DNA TGTGCCAGCTCACCAAATCGGGGCGCGGGGCCCCAGCATTTT. Full variable domain (missing parts from reference TRBV18 and TRBJ1-5): NAGVMQNPRHLVRRRGQEARLRCSPMKGHSHVYWYRQLPEEGLKFMVYLQKENIIDESGMPKERFSAEFPKEGPSILRIQQVVRGDSAAYFCASSPNRGAGPQHFGDGTRLSIL.